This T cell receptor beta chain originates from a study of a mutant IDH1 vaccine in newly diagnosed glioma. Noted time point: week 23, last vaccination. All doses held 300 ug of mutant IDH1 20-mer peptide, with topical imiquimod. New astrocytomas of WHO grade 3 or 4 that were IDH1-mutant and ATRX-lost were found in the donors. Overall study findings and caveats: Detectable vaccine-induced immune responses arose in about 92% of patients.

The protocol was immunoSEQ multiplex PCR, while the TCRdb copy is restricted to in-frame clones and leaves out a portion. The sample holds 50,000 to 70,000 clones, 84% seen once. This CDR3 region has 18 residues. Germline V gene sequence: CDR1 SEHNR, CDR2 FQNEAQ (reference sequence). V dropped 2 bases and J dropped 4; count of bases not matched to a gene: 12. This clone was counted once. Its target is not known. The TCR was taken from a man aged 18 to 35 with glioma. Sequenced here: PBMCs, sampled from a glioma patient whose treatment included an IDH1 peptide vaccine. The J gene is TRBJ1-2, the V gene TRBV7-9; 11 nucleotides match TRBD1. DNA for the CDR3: TGTGCCAGCAGCTTAAGGGGGACAGGGGGTTCTTTTGGCTATGGCTACACCTTC. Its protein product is CASSLRGTGGSFGYGYTF.